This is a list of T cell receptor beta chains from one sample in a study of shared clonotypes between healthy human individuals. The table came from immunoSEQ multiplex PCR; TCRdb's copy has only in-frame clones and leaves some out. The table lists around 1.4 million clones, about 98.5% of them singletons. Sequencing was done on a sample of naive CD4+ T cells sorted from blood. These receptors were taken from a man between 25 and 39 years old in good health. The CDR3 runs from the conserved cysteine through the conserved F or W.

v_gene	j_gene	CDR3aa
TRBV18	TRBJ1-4	CASSPRPTNEKLFF
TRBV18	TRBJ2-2	CASSPKAAGELFF
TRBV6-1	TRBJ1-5	CASSARALWGYSNQPQHF
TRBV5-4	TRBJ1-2	CASAIEVGTNGYTF
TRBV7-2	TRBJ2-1	CASSSSVGVNYLWNEQFF
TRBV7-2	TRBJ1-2	CATHVRRTGGNYGYTF
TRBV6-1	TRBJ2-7	CASQNVVYEQYF
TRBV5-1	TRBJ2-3	CASSGDTSTDTQYF
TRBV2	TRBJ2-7	CASRTGQGVSYEQYF
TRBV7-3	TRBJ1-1	CASSLGANTEAFF
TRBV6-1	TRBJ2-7	CASSSGTTGGYEQYF
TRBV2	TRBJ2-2	CASTYDGTRYGELFF
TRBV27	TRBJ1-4	CASSLSRGVNEKLFF
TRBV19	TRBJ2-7	CASTRQLDSYEQYF
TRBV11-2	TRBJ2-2	CASSLDPPTGANTGELFF
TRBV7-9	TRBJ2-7	CASSLVASGVYEQYF
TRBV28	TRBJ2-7	CASRLAEGGSYF
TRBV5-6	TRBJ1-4	CASSRLLVREFF
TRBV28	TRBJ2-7	CASSPLAGVEYEQYF
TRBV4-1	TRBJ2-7	CASSRGQGASYEQYF
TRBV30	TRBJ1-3	CAWRGQGIGNTIYF
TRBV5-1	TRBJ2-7	CASSFKIKGEQYF
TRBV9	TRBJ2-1	CASSVGSSSGSSEQFF
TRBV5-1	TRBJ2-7	CASRGGNRPSYEQYF
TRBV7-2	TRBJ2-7	CASRLRLAGSYEQYF
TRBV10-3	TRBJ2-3	CAISVGRGGTDTQYF
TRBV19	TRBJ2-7	CASSIRITYEQYF
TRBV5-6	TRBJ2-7	CASSILLGREGREQYF
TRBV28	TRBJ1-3	CASRITGNTIYF
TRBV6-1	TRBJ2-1	CASSIAAYNEQFF
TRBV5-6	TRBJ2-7	CASSFTVAGGGEQYF
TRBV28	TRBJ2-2	CASSWRTSGGARRTGELFF
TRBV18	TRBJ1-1	CASSPSMGNTEAFF
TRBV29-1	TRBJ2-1	CSVVNTGQLGDEQFF
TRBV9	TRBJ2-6	CASSVDVNSGANVLTF
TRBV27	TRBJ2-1	CASSLLAGGPWYNEQFF
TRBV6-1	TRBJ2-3	CASSLTPDSADTQYF
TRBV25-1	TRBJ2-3	CASSEYSGTDTQYF
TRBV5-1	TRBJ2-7	CASSLGGGAVSYEQYF
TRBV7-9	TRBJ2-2	CASSWRRSGELFF
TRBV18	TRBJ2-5	CASSPTTGVQETQYF
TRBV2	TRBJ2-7	CASSAPSPGQCF
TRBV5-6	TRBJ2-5	CASSLRGVPYETQYF
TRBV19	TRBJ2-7	CASSKLPVVAYEQYF
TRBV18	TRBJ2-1	CASSIQDPSYNEQFF
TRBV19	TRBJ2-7	CASSRRGYYEQYF
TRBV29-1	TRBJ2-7	CSVGTSLSSYEQYF
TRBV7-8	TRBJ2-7	CASSYPDRGEREQYF
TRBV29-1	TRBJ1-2	CSVRRAGSDYGYTF
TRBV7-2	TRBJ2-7	CASSRPTGLAGVGEQYF
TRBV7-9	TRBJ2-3	CASSRGQGASDTQYF
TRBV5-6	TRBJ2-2	CASSFPRQRNTGELFF
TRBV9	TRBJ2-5	CASSVSGRWETQYF
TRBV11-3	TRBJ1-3	CASSISSGNTIYF
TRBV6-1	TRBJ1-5	CASIKTGGAEQPQHF